The sequence of this T cell receptor (beta chain) was determined in a study of Ad26.COV2.S vaccination and SARS-CoV-2 variants. Treatment defined: about 20 received Ad26.COV2.S at low or high dose, single or two shots; 5 received placebo; per-sample allocation not given. Following the first vaccine or placebo injection, samples were taken on day 63. The germline CDR1 and CDR2 sequences are SNHLY and FYNNEI. V lost 1 base, J lost 0 bases, and 4 bases lay in between. This CDR3 is 14 amino acids long. Here immunoSEQ multiplex PCR was the method, and the copy in TCRdb shows in-frame clones only, minus some. Among about 350,000 clones listed, about 85% were seen once.

The material sequenced was peripheral blood, taken in a trial of Ad26.COV2.S vaccine versus placebo. The chain uses TRBV2 and TRBJ2-1; no clear D gene. The receptor's source is a person aged 18-60 years who received the Ad26.COV2.S COVID-19 vaccine or a placebo. CDR3 coding DNA: TGTGCCAGCAGTGAAGGGCGCTCCTACAATGAGCAGTTCTTC. Residues: CASSEGRSYNEQFF.